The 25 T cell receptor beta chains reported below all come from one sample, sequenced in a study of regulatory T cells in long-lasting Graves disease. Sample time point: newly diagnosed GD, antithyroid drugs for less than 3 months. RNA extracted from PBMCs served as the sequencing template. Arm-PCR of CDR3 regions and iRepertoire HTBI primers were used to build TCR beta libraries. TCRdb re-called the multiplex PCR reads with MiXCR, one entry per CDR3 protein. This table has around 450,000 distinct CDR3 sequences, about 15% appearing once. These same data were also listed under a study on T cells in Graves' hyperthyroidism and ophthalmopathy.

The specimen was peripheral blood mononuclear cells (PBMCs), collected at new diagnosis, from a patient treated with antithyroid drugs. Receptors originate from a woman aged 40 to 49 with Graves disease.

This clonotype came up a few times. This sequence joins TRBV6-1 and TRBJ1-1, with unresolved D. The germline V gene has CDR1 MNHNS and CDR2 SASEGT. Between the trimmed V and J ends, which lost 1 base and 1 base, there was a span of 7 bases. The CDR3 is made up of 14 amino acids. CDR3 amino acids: CASSEGSENTEAFF. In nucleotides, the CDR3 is TGTGCCAGCAGTGAAGGCTCAGAGAACACTGAAGCTTTCTTT.

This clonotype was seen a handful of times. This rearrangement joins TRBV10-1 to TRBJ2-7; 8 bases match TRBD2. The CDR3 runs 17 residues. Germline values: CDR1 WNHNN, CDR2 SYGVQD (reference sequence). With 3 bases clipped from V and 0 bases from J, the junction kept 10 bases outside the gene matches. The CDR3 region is CASSEVPSGWYSYEQYF. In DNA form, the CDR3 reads TGCGCCAGCAGTGAAGTGCCTAGCGGGTGGTACTCCTACGAGCAGTACTTC.

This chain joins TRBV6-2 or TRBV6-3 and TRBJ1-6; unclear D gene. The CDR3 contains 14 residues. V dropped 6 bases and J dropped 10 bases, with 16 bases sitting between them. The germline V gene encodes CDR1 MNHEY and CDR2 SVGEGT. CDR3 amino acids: CASSRLGSDSPLHF. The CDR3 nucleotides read TGTGCCAGCAGCCGGCTGGGGAGTGACTCACCCCTCCACTTT.

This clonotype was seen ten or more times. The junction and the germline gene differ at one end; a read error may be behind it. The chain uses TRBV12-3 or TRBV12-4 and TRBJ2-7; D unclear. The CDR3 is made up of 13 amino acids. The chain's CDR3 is CASSLDLSDEQYF. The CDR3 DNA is TGTGCCAGCAGTTTAGACCTCTCCGACGAGCAGTACTTC.

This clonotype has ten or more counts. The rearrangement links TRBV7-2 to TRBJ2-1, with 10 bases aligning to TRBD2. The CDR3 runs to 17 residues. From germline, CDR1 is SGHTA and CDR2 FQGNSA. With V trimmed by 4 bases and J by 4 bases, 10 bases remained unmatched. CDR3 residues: CASSSEPGLALYNEQFF. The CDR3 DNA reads TGTGCCAGCAGCTCTGAGCCGGGACTAGCGCTATACAATGAGCAGTTCTTC.

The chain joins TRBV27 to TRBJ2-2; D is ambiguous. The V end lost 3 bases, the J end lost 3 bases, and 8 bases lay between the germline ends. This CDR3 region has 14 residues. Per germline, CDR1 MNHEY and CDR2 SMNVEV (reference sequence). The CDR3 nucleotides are TGTGCCAGCAGTTTGCCAGATTACACCGGGGAGCTGTTTTTT. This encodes CASSLPDYTGELFF.

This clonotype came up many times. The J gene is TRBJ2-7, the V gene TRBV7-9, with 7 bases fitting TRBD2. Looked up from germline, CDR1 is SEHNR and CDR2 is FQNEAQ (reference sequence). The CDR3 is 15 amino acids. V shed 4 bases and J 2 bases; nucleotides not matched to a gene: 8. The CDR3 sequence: CASSYSGRPPYEQYF. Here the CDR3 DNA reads TGTGCCAGCAGCTATAGCGGGCGACCTCCCTACGAGCAGTACTTC.

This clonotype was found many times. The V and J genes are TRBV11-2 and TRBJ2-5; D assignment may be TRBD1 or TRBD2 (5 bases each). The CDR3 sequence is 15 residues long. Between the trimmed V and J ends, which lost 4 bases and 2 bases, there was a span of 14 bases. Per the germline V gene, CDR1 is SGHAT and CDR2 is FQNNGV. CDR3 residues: CASSSPLGVQETQYF. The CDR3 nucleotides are TGTGCCAGCAGCTCTCCCCTGGGGGTTCAAGAGACCCAGTACTTC.

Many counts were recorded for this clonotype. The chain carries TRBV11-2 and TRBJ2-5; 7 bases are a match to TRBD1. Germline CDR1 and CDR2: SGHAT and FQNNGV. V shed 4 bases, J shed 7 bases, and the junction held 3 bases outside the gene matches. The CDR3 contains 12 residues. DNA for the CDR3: TGTGCCAGCAGCTCCCCAGGGGGGACCCAGTACTTC. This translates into CASSSPGGTQYF.

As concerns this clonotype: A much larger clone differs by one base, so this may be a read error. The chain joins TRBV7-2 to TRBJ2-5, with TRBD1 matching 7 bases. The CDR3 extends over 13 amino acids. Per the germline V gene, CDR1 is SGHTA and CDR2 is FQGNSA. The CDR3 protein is CASSKNRGETQCF. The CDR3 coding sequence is TGTGCCAGCAGCAAAAACAGGGGAGAGACCCAGTGCTTC.

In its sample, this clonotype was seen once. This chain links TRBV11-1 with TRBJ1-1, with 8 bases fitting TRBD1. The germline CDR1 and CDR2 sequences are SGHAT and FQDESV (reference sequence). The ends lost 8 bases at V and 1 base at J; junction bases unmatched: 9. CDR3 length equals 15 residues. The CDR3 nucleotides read TGTGCCAGCCGACAGGGGAGGATGAGGAACACTGAAGCTTTCTTT. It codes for CASRQGRMRNTEAFF.

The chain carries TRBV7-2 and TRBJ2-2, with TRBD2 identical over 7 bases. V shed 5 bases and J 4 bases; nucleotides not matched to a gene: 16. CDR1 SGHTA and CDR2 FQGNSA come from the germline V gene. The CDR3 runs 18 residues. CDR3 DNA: TGTGCCAGCAGCAACCTCGAGTGGGCTAGCGGACCCACCGGGGAGCTGTTTTTT. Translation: CASSNLEWASGPTGELFF.

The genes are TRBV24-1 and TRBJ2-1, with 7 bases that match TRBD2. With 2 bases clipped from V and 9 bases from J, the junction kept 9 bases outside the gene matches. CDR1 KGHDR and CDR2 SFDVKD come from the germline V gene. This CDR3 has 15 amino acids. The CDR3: CATSDSMSLAGEQFF. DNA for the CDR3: TGTGCCACCAGTGATTCGATGTCTTTAGCGGGTGAGCAGTTCTTC.

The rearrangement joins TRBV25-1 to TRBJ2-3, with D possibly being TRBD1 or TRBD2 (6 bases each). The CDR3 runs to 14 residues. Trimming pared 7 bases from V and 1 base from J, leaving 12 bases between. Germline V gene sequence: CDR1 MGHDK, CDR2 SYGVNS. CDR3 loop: CASNRRGGTDTQYF. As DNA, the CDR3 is TGTGCCAGCAACCGGAGGGGGGGCACAGATACGCAGTATTTT.

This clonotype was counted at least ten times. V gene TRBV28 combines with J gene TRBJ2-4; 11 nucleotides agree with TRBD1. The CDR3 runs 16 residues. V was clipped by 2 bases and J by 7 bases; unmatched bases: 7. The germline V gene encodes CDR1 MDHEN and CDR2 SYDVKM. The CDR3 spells CASSLRGQGAGNIQYF. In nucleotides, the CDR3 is TGTGCCAGCAGTTTAAGAGGACAGGGGGCGGGGAACATTCAGTACTTC.

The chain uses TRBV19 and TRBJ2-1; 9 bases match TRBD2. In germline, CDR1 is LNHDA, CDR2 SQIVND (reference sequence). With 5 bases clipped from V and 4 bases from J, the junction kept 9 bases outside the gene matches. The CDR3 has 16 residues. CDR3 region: CASSVSRLAGYNEQFF. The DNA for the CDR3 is TGTGCCAGTAGTGTGTCGAGGCTAGCGGGGTACAATGAGCAGTTCTTC. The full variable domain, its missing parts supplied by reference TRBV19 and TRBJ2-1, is DGGITQSPKYLFRKEGQNVTLSCEQNLNHDAMYWYRQDPGQGLRLIYYSQIVNDFQKGDIAEGYSVSREKKESFPLTVTSAQKNPTAFYLCASSVSRLAGYNEQFFGPGTRLTVL.

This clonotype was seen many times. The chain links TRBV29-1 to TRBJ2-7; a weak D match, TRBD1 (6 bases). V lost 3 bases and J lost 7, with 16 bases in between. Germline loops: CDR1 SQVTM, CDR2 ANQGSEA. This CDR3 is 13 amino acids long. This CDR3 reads CSVEVQGLREQYF. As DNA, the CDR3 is TGCAGCGTTGAGGTTCAGGGGCTGAGGGAGCAGTACTTC.

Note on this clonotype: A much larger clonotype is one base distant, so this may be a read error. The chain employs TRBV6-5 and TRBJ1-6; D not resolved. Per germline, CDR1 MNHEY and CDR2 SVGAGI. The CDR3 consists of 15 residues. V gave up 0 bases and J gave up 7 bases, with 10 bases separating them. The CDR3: CASSYSMAGNSPLHF. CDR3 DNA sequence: TGTGCCAGCAGTTACTCGATGGCTGGGAATTCACCCCTCCACTTT.

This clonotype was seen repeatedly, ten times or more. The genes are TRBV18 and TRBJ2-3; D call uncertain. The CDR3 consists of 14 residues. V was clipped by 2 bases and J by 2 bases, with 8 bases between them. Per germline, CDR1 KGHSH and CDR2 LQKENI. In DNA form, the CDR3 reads TGTGCCAGCTCACCAGAGACACACACAGATACGCAGTATTTT. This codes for CASSPETHTDTQYF.

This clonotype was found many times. CDR3 in amino acids: CASSPIPLTGYEQYF. The CDR3 nucleotides are TGTGCCAGCAGCCCAATCCCCCTGACAGGGTACGAGCAGTACTTC. V and J are TRBV6-2 or TRBV6-3 and TRBJ2-7; 7 bases line up with TRBD1. Looked up from germline, CDR1 is MNHEY and CDR2 is SVGEGT. This CDR3 spans 15 amino acids. V trimming: 6 bases; J trimming: 4 bases; junction bases outside the gene matches: 12.

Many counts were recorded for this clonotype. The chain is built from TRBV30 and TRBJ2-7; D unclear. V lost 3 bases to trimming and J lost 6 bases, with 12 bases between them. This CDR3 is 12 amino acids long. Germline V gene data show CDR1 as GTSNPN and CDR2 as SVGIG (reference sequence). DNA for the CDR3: TGTGCCTGGAGAGGTGCGGAGCTCGAGCAGTACTTC. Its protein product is CAWRGAELEQYF.

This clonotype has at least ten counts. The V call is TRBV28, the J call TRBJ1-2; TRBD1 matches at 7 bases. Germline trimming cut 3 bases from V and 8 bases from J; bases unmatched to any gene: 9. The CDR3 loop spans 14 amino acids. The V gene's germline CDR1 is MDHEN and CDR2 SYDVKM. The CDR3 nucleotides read TGTGCCAGCAGTTTGGAGGGGGCGGTTGGAGGCTACACCTTC. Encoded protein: CASSLEGAVGGYTF.

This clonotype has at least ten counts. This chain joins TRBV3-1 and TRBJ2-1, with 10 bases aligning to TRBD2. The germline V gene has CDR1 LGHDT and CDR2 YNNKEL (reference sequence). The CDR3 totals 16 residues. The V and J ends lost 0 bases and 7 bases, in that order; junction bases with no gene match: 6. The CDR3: CASSQERLAGVNEQFF. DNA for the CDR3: TGTGCCAGCAGCCAAGAACGGCTAGCGGGGGTTAATGAGCAGTTCTTC.

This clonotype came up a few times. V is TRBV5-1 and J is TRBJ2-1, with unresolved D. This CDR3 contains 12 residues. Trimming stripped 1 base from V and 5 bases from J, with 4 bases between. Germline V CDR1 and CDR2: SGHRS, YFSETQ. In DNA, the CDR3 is TGCGCCAGCAGCTTGTACGACAATGAGCAGTTCTTC. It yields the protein CASSLYDNEQFF.

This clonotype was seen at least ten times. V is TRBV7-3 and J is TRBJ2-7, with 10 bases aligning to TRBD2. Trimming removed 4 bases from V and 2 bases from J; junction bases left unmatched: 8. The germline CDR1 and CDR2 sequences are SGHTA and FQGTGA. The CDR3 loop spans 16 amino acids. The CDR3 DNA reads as TGTGCCAGCAGCTCACCGGGACTAGCGACACCCTACGAGCAGTACTTC. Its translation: CASSSPGLATPYEQYF.